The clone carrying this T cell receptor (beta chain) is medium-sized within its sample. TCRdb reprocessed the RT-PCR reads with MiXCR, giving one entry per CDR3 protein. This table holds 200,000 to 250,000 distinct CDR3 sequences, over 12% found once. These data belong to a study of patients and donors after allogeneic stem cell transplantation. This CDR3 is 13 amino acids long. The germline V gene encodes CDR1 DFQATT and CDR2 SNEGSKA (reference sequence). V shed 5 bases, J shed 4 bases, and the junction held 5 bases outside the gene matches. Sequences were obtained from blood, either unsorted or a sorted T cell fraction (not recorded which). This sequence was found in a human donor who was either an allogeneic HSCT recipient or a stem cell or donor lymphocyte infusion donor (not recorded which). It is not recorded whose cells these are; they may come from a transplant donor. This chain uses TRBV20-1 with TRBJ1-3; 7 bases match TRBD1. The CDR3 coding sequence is TGCAGTGCTTCCAAGACAGGGGGAAACACCATATATTTT. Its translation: CSASKTGGNTIYF.